The sample holds many counts of the clone carrying this T cell receptor (beta chain). The sample comes from a study of T cells in Graves' hyperthyroidism and ophthalmopathy. The CDR3 loop spans 17 amino acids. In germline, CDR1 is SGHDN, CDR2 FVKESK. The V end was cut by 0 bases, the J end by 3 bases, with 17 bases between. From RNA transcripts, TCR beta CDR3 regions were amplified. HTBI primers were the set used in a first-round RT-PCR of the TCR CDR3. MiXCR was run by TCRdb on the multiplex PCR reads, yielding one entry per CDR3 protein. The sample lists 640,000 or so distinct CDR3 sequences, around 15% occurring once.

The source is a woman aged 35 to 49 with Graves' ophthalmopathy. Material for sequencing was blood. The chain uses TRBV14 and TRBJ1-1; weak D call: TRBD1 (5 bases). The DNA for the CDR3 is TGTGCCAGCAGCCAAGATATTTTAGCAGGGTTCTACACTGAAGCTTTCTTT. It encodes CASSQDILAGFYTEAFF. Together with reference TRBV14 and TRBJ1-1, the CDR3 gives the full variable domain: EAGVTQFPSHSVIEKGQTVTLRCDPISGHDNLYWYRRVMGKEIKFLLHFVKESKQDESGMPNNRFLAERTGGTYSTLKVQPAELEDSGVYFCASSQDILAGFYTEAFFGQGTRLTVV.